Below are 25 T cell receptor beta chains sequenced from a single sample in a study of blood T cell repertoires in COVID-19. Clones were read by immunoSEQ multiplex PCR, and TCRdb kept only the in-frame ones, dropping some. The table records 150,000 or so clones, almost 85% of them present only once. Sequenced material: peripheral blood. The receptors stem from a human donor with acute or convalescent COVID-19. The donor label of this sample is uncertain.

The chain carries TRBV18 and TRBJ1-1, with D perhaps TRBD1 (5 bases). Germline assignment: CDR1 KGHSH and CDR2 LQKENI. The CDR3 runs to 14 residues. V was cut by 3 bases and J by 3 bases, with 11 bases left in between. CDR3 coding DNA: TGTGCCAGCTCACCGGGAGGGGTCGACACTGAAGCTTTCTTT. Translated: CASSPGGVDTEAFF.

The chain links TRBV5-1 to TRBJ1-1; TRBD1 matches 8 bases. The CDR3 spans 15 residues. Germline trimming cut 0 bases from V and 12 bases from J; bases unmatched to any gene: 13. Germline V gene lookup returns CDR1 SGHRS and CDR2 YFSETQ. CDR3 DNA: TGCGCCAGCAGCTTGGTAATACAGGGGGAGGGGAAAACTTTCTTT. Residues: CASSLVIQGEGKTFF.

As DNA, the CDR3 is TGTGCCTGGAGTAAGAACAGGGGGCAGGATGGCTACACCTTC. As protein: CAWSKNRGQDGYTF. The chain joins TRBV30 to TRBJ1-2; 9 nucleotides agree with TRBD1. CDR3 length: 14 residues. Per germline, CDR1 GTSNPN and CDR2 SVGIG (reference sequence). The junction had 7 bases not matched to a gene; V was cut back by 2 bases and J by 6 bases.

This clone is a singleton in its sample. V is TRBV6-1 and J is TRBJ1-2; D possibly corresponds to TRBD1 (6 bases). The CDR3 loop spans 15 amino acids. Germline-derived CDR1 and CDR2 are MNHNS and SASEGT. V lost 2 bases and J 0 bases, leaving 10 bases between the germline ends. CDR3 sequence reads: CASSERGSPNYGYTF. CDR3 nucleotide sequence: TGTGCCAGCAGTGAAAGGGGGTCCCCTAACTATGGCTACACCTTC.

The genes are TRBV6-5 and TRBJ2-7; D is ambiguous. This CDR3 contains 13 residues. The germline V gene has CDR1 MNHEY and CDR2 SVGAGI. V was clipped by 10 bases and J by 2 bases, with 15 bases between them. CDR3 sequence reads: CATTGPHTYEQYF. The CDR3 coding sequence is TGTGCCACCACGGGTCCCCACACCTACGAGCAGTACTTC.

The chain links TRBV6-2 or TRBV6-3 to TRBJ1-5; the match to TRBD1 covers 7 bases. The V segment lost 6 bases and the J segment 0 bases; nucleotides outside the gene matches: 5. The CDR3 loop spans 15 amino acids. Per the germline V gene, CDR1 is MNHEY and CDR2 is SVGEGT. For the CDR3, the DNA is TGTGCCAGCAGCTCCGACAGGGATAGCAATCAGCCCCAGCATTTT. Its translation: CASSSDRDSNQPQHF.

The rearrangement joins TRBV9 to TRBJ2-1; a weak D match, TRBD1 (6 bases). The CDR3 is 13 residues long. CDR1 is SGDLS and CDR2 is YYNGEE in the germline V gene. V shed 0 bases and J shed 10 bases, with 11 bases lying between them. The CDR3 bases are TGTGCCAGCAGCGTAGTGGGGGCTCGGGAGCAGTTCTTC. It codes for CASSVVGAREQFF.

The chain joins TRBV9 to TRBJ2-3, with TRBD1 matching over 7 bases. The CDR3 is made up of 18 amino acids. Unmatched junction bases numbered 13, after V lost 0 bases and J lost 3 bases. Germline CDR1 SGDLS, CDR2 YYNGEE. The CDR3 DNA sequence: TGTGCCAGCAGCGTAGGTCGAGGGGGCCTCGTTCGTACAGATACGCAGTATTTT. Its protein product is CASSVGRGGLVRTDTQYF.

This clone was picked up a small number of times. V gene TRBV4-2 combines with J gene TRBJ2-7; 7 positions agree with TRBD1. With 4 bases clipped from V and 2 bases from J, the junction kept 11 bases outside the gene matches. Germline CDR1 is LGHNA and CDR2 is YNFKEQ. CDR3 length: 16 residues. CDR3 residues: CASSPLSGRGTYEQYF. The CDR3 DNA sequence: TGTGCCAGCAGCCCTTTGAGTGGCAGGGGGACCTACGAGCAGTACTTC.

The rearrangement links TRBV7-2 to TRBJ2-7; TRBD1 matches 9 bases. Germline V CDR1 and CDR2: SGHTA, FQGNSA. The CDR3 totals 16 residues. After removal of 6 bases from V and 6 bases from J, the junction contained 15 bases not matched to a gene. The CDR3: CASSPKSGTGWPEQYF. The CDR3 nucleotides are TGTGCCAGCAGTCCTAAGTCCGGGACAGGGTGGCCCGAGCAGTACTTC.

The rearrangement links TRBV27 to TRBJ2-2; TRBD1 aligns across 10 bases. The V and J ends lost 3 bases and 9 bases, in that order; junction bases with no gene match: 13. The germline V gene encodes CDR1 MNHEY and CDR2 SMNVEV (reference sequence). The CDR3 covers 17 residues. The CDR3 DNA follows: TGTGCCAGCAGTTTCCTCTCCGGGACAGGGGAGATCCGGGAGCTGTTTTTT. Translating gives CASSFLSGTGEIRELFF.

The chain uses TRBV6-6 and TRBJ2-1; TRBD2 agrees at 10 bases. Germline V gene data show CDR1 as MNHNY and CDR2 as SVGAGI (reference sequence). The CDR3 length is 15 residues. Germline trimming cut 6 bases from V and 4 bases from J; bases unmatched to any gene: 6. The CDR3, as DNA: TGTGCCAGCAGCCTTAGCGGGGGGCAGTACAATGAGCAGTTCTTC. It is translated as CASSLSGGQYNEQFF.

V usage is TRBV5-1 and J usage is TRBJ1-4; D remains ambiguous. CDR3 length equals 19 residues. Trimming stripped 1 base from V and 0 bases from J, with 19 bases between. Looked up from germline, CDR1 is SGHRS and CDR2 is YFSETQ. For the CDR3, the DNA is TGCGCCAGCAGCTTGCGGTCAAGCGCCGGAGTTGCAACTAATGAAAAACTGTTTTTT. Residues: CASSLRSSAGVATNEKLFF.

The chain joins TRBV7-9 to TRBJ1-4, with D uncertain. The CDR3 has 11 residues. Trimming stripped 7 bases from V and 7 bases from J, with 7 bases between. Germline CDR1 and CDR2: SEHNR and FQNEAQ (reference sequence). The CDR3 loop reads CASINGEKLFF. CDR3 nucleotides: TGTGCCAGCATCAACGGTGAAAAACTGTTTTTT.

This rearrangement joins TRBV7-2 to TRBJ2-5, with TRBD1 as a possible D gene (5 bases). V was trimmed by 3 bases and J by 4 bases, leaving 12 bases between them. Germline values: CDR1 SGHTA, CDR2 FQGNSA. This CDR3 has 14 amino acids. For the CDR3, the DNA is TGTGCCAGCAGCTTCCTTACAGGATCAGAGACCCAGTACTTC. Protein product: CASSFLTGSETQYF.

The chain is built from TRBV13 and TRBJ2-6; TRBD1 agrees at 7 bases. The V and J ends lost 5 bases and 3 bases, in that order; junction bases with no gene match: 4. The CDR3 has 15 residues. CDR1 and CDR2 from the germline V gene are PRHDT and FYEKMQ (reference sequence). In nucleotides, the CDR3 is TGTGCCAGCAGCCTCACAGGGGTTGGGGCCAACGTCCTGACTTTC. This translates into CASSLTGVGANVLTF.

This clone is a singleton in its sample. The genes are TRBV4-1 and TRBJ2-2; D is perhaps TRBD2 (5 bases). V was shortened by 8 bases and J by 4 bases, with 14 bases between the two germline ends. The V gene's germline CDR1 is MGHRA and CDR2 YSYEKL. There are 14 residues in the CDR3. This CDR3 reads CASRPARGTGELFF. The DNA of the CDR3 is TGCGCCAGCCGACCCGCACGGGGCACCGGGGAGCTGTTTTTT.

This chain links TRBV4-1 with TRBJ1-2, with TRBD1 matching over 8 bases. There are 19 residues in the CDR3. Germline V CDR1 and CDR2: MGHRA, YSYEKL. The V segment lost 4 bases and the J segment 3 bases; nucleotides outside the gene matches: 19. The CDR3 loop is CASSRERTGGEISDYGYTF. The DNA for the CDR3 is TGCGCCAGCAGCCGCGAACGTACAGGGGGGGAGATTTCGGACTATGGCTACACCTTC.

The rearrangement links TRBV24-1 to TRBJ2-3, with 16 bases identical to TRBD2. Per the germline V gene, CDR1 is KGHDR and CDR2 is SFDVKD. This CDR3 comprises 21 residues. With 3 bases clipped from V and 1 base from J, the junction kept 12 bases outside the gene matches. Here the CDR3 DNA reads TGTGCCACCAGTGATCCCGGGACTAGCGGGGGGGCTATGGCTGGCACAGATACGCAGTATTTT. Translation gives CATSDPGTSGGAMAGTDTQYF.

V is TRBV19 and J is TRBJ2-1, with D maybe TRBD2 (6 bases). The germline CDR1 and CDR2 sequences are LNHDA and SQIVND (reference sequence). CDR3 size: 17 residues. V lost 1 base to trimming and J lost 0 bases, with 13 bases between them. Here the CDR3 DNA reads TGTGCCAGTAGTATAGGGTGGCGGGGTAGCTCCTACAATGAGCAGTTCTTC. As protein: CASSIGWRGSSYNEQFF.

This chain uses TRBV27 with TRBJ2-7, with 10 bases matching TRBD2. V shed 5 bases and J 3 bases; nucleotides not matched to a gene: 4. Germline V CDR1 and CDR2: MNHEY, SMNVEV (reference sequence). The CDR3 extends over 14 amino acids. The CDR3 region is CASSVAGGIYEQYF. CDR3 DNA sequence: TGTGCCAGCAGTGTAGCGGGGGGTATCTACGAGCAGTACTTC.

This CDR3 reads CASNPPGGRYEQYF. The CDR3, as DNA: TGTGCCAGCAACCCACCAGGGGGCCGCTACGAGCAGTACTTC. This rearrangement joins TRBV28 to TRBJ2-7; 8 positions agree with TRBD1. This CDR3 region has 14 residues. The V gene end was trimmed by 7 bases and the J gene end by 3 bases; junction bases not matched to a gene: 8. The germline V gene has CDR1 MDHEN and CDR2 SYDVKM.

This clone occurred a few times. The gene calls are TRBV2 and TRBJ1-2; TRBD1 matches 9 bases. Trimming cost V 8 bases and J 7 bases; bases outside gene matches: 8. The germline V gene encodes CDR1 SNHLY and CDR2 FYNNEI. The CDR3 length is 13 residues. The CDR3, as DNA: TGTGCCAGCTTATCCGGGACAGGGTCTGGCTACACCTTC. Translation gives CASLSGTGSGYTF.

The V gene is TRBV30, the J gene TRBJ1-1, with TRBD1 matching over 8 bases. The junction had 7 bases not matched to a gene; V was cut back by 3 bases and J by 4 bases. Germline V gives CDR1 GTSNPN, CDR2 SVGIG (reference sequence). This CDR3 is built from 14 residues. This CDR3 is CAWRKDRDTTEAFF. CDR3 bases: TGTGCCTGGAGGAAGGACAGGGATACCACTGAAGCTTTCTTT.

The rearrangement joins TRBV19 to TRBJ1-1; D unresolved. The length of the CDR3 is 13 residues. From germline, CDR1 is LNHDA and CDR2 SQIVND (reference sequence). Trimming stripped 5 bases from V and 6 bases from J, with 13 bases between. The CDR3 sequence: CASSGGRAAEAFF. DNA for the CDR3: TGTGCCAGTAGTGGAGGACGGGCCGCTGAAGCTTTCTTT.